Each of the 14 T cell receptor beta chains below was sequenced from the same sample in a study of shared clonotypes between healthy human individuals. Assay: immunoSEQ multiplex PCR; the TCRdb copy retains only in-frame clones and omits some. The sample has approximately 640,000 clones; roughly 91% are singletons. Sequenced input: memory CD8+ T cells from PBMCs. Described subset: CD45RO+ cells pooled with CCR7-negative TemRA cells. The receptors were gathered from a young man in good health. Some clones in this sample may be carry-over from other donors' samples.

The chain uses TRBV4-1 and TRBJ2-7; maybe TRBD2 (6 bases). The CDR3 covers 15 residues. Trimming took 1 base from V and 3 from J, leaving 13 bases between them. From germline, CDR1 is MGHRA and CDR2 YSYEKL. The CDR3 coding sequence is TGCGCCAGCAGCCAAGTTGCGGGACCGGTCTACGAGCAGTACTTC. It yields the protein CASSQVAGPVYEQYF.

The chain links TRBV30 to TRBJ1-3; tentatively, D is TRBD1 (5 bases). CDR1 is GTSNPN, CDR2 SVGIG, per germline (reference sequence). The CDR3 extends over 14 amino acids. CDR3 nucleotides: TGTGCATATCACAGGAGGCAGGGTGGAAACACCATATATTTT. It specifies CAYHRRQGGNTIYF.

The chain carries TRBV18 and TRBJ2-3; D gene ambiguous. V was shortened by 0 bases and J by 2 bases, with 3 bases between the two germline ends. From germline, CDR1 is KGHSH and CDR2 LQKENI. This CDR3 region has 13 residues. CDR3 region: CASSPPITDTQYF. The CDR3 bases are TGTGCCAGCTCACCACCGATCACAGATACGCAGTATTTT. The full variable domain, in which reference TRBV18 and TRBJ2-3 provide the parts outside the CDR3, is NAGVMQNPRHLVRRRGQEARLRCSPMKGHSHVYWYRQLPEEGLKFMVYLQKENIIDESGMPKERFSAEFPKEGPSILRIQQVVRGDSAAYFCASSPPITDTQYFGPGTRLTVL.

In its sample, this clone was seen many times. The CDR3 spells CASSHLAGYAYF. As DNA, the CDR3 is TGTGCCAGCAGCCATCTAGCGGGGTACGCATACTTC. The chain combines TRBV11-2 with TRBJ2-5, with 9 nucleotides matching TRBD2. J lost 14 bases, V lost 5 bases, and 9 bases had no gene match. Germline CDR1 reads SGHAT; CDR2 reads FQNNGV. CDR3 size: 12 residues.

The CDR3 bases are TGTGCCAGCAGTGAGGGGGAGGGCACAGATACGCAGTATTTT. This codes for CASSEGEGTDTQYF. The rearrangement links TRBV6-4 to TRBJ2-3; TRBD2 is a possible D gene (6 bases). Trimming stripped 3 bases from V and 1 base from J, with 8 bases between. The CDR3 length is 14 residues. Germline-derived CDR1 and CDR2 are MRHNA and SNTAGT.

The chain links TRBV2 to TRBJ1-1; perhaps TRBD1 as D (5 bases). Germline V gene sequence: CDR1 SNHLY, CDR2 FYNNEI. V lost 6 bases and J 0 bases, leaving 17 bases between the germline ends. This CDR3 spans 16 amino acids. The CDR3 DNA reads TGTGCCAGCAGCCAGCCCAGGGCGCAAATGAACACTGAAGCTTTCTTT. Translating gives CASSQPRAQMNTEAFF.

V is TRBV29-1 and J is TRBJ1-1; 8 bases are a match to TRBD1. Germline V gives CDR1 SQVTM, CDR2 ANQGSEA. Unmatched junction bases numbered 6, after V lost 3 bases and J lost 0 bases. The CDR3 is made up of 15 amino acids. The CDR3 here is CSVEGQDLMNTEAFF. The DNA of the CDR3 is TGCAGCGTTGAGGGACAGGACCTCATGAACACTGAAGCTTTCTTT.

The chain links TRBV14 to TRBJ1-1, with 9 bases fitting TRBD1. V trimming: 0 bases; J trimming: 3 bases; junction bases outside the gene matches: 5. The CDR3 loop spans 16 amino acids. The germline gives CDR1 SGHDN, CDR2 FVKESK. The CDR3 spells CASSQDHRTGDTEAFF. Written as DNA, the CDR3 is TGTGCCAGCAGCCAAGATCACAGGACAGGGGACACTGAAGCTTTCTTT. Drawing the rest from reference TRBV14 and TRBJ1-1, the complete variable domain is EAGVTQFPSHSVIEKGQTVTLRCDPISGHDNLYWYRRVMGKEIKFLLHFVKESKQDESGMPNNRFLAERTGGTYSTLKVQPAELEDSGVYFCASSQDHRTGDTEAFFGQGTRLTVV.

V and J are TRBV5-8 and TRBJ2-3; no clear D gene. V was shortened by 1 base and J by 4 bases, with 13 bases between the two germline ends. The CDR3 extends over 15 amino acids. Looked up from germline, CDR1 is SGHTS and CDR2 is YDEGEE. The CDR3 DNA follows: TGTGCCAGCAGCTTGACCGACTTGGCCCCAGATACGCAGTATTTT. The encoded protein is CASSLTDLAPDTQYF.

V and J are TRBV7-9 and TRBJ2-1, with 10 bases aligning to TRBD2. The V segment lost 5 bases and the J segment 7 bases; nucleotides outside the gene matches: 11. The germline V gene has CDR1 SEHNR and CDR2 FQNEAQ (reference sequence). The CDR3 covers 16 residues. CDR3 in DNA: TGTGCCAGCAGCCCCCCGGCGGCTAGCGGGGGTAATGAGCAGTTCTTC. This translates into CASSPPAASGGNEQFF.

This sequence joins TRBV19 and TRBJ2-3; 11 nucleotides align to TRBD2. CDR3 length: 16 residues. V gave up 5 bases and J gave up 6 bases; unmatched junction bases: 10. CDR1 is LNHDA and CDR2 is SQIVND in the germline V gene (reference sequence). The CDR3 DNA sequence: TGTGCCAGTAGTGCCGGGACTAGCGGAAGGTGGGATACGCAGTATTTT. It specifies CASSAGTSGRWDTQYF.

The CDR3 DNA follows: TGTGCCAGCAGCGTACGCGTGACTAGCGGGTTTGAGAATGAGCAGTTCTTC. This sequence encodes CASSVRVTSGFENEQFF. The chain couples TRBV9 to TRBJ2-1; 10 bases align to TRBD2. V shed 1 base and J 7 bases; nucleotides not matched to a gene: 11. Germline CDR1 and CDR2: SGDLS and YYNGEE. CDR3 size: 17 residues.

This clone was recorded a few times. The sample carries other DNA sequences with the same CDR3. The chain carries TRBV4-2 and TRBJ1-1; the D gene is possibly TRBD1 (5 bases). Trimming removed 0 bases at V and 5 bases at J, with 7 bases between. CDR1 and CDR2 (germline): LGHNA, YNFKEQ. This CDR3 contains 13 residues. The CDR3 DNA reads TGTGCCAGCAGCCAAGAAAGGGGTACTGAAGCTTTCTTT. The encoded protein is CASSQERGTEAFF.

The V call is TRBV4-3, the J call TRBJ2-3, with 8 bases lining up with TRBD1. The V segment lost 1 base and the J segment 6 bases; nucleotides outside the gene matches: 6. CDR3 size: 15 residues. Germline V gives CDR1 LGHNA, CDR2 YSLEER. The CDR3 protein is CASSQAGGGHDTQYF. The CDR3 coding sequence is TGCGCCAGCAGCCAAGCAGGGGGCGGTCATGATACGCAGTATTTT.